This T cell receptor (beta chain) was sequenced for a study of vaccination effects on CD4 cells after COVID-19. Assay: immunoSEQ multiplex PCR; the TCRdb copy retains only in-frame clones and omits some. Of about 73,000 clones in the sample, roughly 79% are singletons; the top ten hold less than 3%. Germline V gene lookup returns CDR1 SGHTA and CDR2 FQGNSA. The V end was cut by 2 bases, the J end by 1 base, with 8 bases between. This CDR3 comprises 14 residues. With the ViraFEST assay, the study expanded antigen-specific CD4+ T cells using viral peptide pools, then sequenced them. A roughly ten-day culture period preceded the isolation of CD4+ T cells. Each vaccine recipient was nucleocapsid antibody negative and had no prior SARS-CoV-2 infection. Supplemented with approximately 10 IU/ml IL-2 and 10 ug/ml peptides, two million PBMC per well were kept in culture. Days 3 and 7 saw half the medium replaced with IL-2 medium.

Notes on this clone: The antigen remains undetermined.

Sequenced here: CD4+ T cells from PBMCs cultured with HCoV-NL63 spike peptides, sampled before COVID-19 vaccination. The receptor's source is a human donor who received a COVID-19 vaccine. The chain employs TRBV7-2 and TRBJ1-1; D not certain. The CDR3 loop reads CASSLRVGNTEAFF. DNA of the CDR3: TGTGCCAGCAGCTTAAGGGTGGGGAACACTGAAGCTTTCTTT.